This record covers a single TCR beta chain. Its target is not known. V trimming: 5 bases; J trimming: 8 bases; junction bases outside the gene matches: 10. The CDR3 has 17 residues. Each CDR3 protein gets one entry after TCRdb re-called the PCR reads with MiXCR. The repertoire includes over 550,000 distinct CDR3 sequences, around 25% of them detected once, and roughly 0.83% sits in the top ten. The record originates from a study of molecular identifiers for immune sequencing clone quantification. Points from the study as a whole: Naive cells had under 1% of molecules in clones above 20 RNA copies, effectors over 98%. Identical TCR molecules can share a barcode, and this sharing could underestimate highly expanded clone sizes.

Libraries for naive CD8 T cells, which were made from approximately 20,000 to 1,000,000 sorted cells, drew on 10%, 30% or 50% of the RNA. The sample was naive CD8+ T cells from blood, with Jurkat cell RNA spiked in. Specified subset: FACS-sorted CD8+CD4-CCR7+CD45RA+ naive T cells. The chain is built from TRBV12-3 or TRBV12-4 and TRBJ2-1; 15 positions match TRBD2. The receptor was derived from a human donor in good health. Some libraries in this study had Jurkat cell RNA spiked in. The CDR3 nucleotides are TGTGCCAGCAGTCACGGACTAGCGGGAGGGCCTTTGCATGAGCAGTTCTTC. Its protein product is CASSHGLAGGPLHEQFF.